This T cell receptor (beta chain) was profiled in a study of OX40 agonist ivuxolimab in advanced cancers. Across the study: Of the participants, roughly 40% had some prior anti-PD-1, anti-PD-L1 or anti-CTLA-4 therapy, which was allowed. Partial responses occurred in Three dose-escalation patients, one with hepatocellular carcinoma and two with cutaneous melanoma.

With regard to this clone: Its antigen remains unknown.

Study-wide results and caveats: At 0.1 to 3.0 mg/kg, CD4+ and CD8+ blood T cells expanded clonally by week 6.

This CDR3 contains 15 residues. CDR1 is SGHTA and CDR2 is FQGNSA in the germline V gene. Trimming cost V 5 bases and J 8 bases; bases outside gene matches: 8. TCRdb's copy holds only in-frame clones and misses some; the assay was immunoSEQ multiplex PCR. This sample has roughly 48,000 clones; under 85% occur once, and the top ten carry over 1%. This TCR derives from an adult with an advanced solid tumor such as melanoma, head and neck, liver or kidney cancer. This specimen consisted of CD4+ or CD8+ T cells sorted from blood, obtained in a trial of the OX40 agonist ivuxolimab. The chain is built from TRBV7-2 and TRBJ2-2; 10 bases agree with TRBD2. The CDR3 coding sequence is TGTGCCAGCAGCACGGCTAGCGGGGGCAGAGGGGAGCTGTTTTTT. As protein: CASSTASGGRGELFF.